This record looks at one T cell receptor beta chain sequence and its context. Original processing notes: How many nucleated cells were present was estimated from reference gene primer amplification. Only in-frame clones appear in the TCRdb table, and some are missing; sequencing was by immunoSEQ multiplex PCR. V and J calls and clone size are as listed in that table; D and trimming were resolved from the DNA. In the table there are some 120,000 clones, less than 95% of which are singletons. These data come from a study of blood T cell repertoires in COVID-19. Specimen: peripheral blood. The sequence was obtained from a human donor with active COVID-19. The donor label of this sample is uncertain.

The CDR3 DNA reads as TGCGCCAGCAGCCAAGAGAGGGGGCTGGAGACCCAGTACTTC. It translates to CASSQERGLETQYF. The chain couples TRBV4-3 to TRBJ2-5; 7 bases match TRBD1. The CDR3 runs 14 residues. V shed 0 bases and J 5 bases; nucleotides not matched to a gene: 3. Germline V gene lookup returns CDR1 LGHNA and CDR2 YSLEER.